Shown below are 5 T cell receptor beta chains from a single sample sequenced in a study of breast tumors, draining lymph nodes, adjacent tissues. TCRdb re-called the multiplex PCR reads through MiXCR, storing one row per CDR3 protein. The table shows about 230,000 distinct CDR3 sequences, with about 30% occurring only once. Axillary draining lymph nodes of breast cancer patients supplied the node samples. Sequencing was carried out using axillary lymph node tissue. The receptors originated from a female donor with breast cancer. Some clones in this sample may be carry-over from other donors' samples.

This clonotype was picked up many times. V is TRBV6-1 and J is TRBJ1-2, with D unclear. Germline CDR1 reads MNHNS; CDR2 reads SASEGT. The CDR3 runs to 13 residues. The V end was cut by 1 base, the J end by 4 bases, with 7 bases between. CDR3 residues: CASSEEALYGYTF. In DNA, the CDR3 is TGTGCCAGCAGTGAAGAAGCCCTCTATGGCTACACCTTC.

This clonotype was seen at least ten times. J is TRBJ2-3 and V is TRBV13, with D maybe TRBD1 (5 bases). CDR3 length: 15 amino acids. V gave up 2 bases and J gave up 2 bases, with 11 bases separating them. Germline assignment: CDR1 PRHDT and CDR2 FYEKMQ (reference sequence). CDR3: CASSLQGLTTDTQYF. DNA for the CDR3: TGTGCCAGCAGCTTACAGGGCCTAACCACAGATACGCAGTATTTT.

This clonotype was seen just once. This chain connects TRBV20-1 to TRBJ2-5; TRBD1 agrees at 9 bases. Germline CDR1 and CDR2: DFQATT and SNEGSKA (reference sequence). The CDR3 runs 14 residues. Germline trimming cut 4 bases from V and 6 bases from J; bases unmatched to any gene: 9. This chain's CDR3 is CSAIRGQGSQTQYF. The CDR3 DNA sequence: TGCAGTGCTATACGGGGACAGGGTTCGCAGACCCAGTACTTC.

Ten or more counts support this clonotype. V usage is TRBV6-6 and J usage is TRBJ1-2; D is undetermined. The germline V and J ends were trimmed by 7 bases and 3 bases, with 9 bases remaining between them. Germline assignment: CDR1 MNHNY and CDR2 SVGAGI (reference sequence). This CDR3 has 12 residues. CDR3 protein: CASNPGDYGYTF. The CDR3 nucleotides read TGTGCCAGCAATCCTGGGGACTATGGCTACACCTTC.

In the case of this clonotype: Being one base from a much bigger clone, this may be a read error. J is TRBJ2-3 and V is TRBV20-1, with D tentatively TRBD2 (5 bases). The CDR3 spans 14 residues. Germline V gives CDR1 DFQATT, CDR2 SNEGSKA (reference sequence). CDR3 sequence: CSAHGLASTATQYF. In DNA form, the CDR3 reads TGCAGTGCTCACGGCCTAGCTAGCACAGCTACGCAGTATTTT.